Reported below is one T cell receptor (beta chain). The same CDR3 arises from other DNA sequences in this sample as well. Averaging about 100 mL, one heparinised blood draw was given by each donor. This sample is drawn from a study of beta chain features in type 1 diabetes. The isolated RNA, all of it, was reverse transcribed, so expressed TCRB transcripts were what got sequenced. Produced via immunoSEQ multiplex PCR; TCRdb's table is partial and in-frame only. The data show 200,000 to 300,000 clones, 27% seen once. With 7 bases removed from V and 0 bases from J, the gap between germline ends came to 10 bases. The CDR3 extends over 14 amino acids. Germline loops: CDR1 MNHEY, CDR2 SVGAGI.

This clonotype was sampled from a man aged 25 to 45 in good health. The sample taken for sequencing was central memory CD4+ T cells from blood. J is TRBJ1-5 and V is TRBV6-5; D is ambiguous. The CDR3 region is CASNPTGSNQPQHF. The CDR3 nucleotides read TGTGCCAGCAACCCGACCGGTAGCAATCAGCCCCAGCATTTT.